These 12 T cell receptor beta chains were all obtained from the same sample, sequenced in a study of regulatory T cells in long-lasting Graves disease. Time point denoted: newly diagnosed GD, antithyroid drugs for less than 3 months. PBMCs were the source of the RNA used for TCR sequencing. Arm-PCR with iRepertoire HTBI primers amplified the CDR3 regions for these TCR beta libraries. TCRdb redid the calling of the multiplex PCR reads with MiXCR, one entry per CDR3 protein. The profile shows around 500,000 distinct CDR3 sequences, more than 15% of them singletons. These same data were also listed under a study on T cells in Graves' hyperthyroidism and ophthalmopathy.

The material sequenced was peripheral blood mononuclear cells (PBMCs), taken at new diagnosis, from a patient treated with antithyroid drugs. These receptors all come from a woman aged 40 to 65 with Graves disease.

Here the CDR3 reads CAISESGSLGEKLFF. CDR3 DNA: TGTGCCATCAGTGAGAGTGGGTCTCTCGGTGAAAAACTGTTTTTT. The rearrangement links TRBV10-3 to TRBJ1-4; D is undetermined. Germline V gene sequence: CDR1 ENHRY, CDR2 SYGVKD. The V end was cut by 2 bases, the J end by 7 bases, with 14 bases between. CDR3 length: 15 amino acids.

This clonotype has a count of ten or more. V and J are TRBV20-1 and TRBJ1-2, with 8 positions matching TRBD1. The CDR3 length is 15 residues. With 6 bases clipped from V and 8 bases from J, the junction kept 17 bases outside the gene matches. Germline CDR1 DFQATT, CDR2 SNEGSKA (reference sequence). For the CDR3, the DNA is TGCAGTGCAAACCCGAGGGGGGCAGGGGGCGAGGGCTACACCTTC. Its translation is CSANPRGAGGEGYTF.

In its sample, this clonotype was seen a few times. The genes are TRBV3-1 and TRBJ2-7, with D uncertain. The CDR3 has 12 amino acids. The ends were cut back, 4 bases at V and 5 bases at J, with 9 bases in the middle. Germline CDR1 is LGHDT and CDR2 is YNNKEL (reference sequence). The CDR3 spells CASSRRIDEQYF. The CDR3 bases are TGTGCCAGCAGCCGCAGGATAGACGAGCAGTACTTC.

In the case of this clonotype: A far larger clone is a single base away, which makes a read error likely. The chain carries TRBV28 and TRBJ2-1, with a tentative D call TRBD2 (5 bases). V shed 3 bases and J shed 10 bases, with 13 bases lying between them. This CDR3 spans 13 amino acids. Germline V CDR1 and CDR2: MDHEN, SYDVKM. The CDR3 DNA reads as TGTGCCAGCAGTTTTAGCGCTCCCTACGAGCAGTTCTTC. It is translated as CASSFSAPYEQFF.

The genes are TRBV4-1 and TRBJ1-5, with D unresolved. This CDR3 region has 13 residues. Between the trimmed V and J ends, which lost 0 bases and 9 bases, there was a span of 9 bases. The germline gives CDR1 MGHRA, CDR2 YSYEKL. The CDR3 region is CASSQEGIGPQHF. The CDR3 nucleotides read TGCGCCAGCAGCCAAGAAGGGATCGGGCCCCAGCATTTT.

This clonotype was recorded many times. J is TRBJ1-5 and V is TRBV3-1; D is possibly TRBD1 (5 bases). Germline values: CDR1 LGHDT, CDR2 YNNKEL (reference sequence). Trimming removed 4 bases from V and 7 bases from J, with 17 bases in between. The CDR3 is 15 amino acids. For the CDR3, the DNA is TGTGCCAGCAGCCCGGGACCAGGGATGGGGCAGCCCCAGCATTTT. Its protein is CASSPGPGMGQPQHF.

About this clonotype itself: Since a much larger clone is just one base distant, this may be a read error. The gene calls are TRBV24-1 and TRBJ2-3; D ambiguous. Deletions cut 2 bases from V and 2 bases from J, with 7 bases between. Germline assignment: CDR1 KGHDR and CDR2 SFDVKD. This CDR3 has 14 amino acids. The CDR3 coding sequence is TGTGCCACCAGTGATTCCCAGGCCACAGATACGCAGTATTTT. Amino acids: CATSDSQATDTQYF.

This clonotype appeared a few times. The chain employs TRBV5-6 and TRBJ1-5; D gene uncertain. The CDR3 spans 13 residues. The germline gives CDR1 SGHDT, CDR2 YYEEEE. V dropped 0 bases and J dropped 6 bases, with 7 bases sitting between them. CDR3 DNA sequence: TGTGCCAGCAGCTTGGCCAACGGTCAGCCCCAGCATTTT. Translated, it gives CASSLANGQPQHF.

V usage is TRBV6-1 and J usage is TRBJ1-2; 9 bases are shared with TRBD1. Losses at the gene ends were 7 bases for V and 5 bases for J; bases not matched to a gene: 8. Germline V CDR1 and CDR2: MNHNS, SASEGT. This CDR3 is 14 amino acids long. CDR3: CASTKTGGEYGYTF. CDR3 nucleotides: TGTGCCAGCACCAAGACAGGGGGGGAATATGGCTACACCTTC.

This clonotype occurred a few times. CDR3 in amino acids: CATSATGTGSMNEQFF. The CDR3 nucleotides read TGTGCCACCAGTGCAACCGGGACAGGGTCGATGAATGAGCAGTTCTTC. The rearrangement uses TRBV24-1 and TRBJ2-1, with 9 nucleotides matching TRBD1. With V trimmed by 5 bases and J by 7 bases, 11 bases remained unmatched. Germline-derived CDR1 and CDR2 are KGHDR and SFDVKD. The CDR3 totals 16 residues.

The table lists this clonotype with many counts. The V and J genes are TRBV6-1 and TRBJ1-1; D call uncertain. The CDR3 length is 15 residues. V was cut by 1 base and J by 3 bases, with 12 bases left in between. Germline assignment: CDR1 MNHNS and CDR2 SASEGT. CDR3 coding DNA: TGTGCCAGCAGTGAAGAGGGTCCCTCTCACACTGAAGCTTTCTTT. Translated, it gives CASSEEGPSHTEAFF.

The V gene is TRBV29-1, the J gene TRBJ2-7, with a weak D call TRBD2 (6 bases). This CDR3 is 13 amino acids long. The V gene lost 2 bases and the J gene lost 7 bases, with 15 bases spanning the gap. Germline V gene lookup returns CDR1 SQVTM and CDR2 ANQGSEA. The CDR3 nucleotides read TGCAGCGTTGAAATTGAAGGGAGGAGAGAGCAGTACTTC. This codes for CSVEIEGRREQYF.